This entry features one TCR beta chain sequence. The sample is drawn from a study of identical twins' blood T cells. One entry per CDR3 protein results from TCRdb running MiXCR on the 5' RACE reads. This table has hundreds of thousands of distinct CDR3 sequences, about 28% appearing once. Germline CDR1 and CDR2: SGHVS and FQNEAQ. V lost 1 base and J 7 bases, leaving 14 bases between the germline ends. The CDR3 consists of 15 residues. Sequencing input: PBMCs. The sequence came from a woman aged 18-55 years in good health. The rearrangement joins TRBV7-8 to TRBJ2-1; D is possibly TRBD2 (5 bases). The CDR3 coding sequence is TGTGCCAGCAGCTTAGGAGAGTCTAGCTGGAATGAGCAGTTCTTC. Amino acid sequence: CASSLGESSWNEQFF.